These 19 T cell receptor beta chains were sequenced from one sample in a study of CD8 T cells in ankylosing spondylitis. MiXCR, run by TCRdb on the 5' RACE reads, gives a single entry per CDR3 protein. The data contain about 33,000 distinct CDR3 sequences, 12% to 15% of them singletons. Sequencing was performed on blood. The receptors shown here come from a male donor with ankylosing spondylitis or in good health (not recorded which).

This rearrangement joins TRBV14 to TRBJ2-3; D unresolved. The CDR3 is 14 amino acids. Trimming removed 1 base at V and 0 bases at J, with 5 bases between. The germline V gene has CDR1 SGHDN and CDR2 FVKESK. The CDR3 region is CASSQGISTDTQYF. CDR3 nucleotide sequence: TGTGCCAGCAGCCAAGGAATCAGCACAGATACGCAGTATTTT.

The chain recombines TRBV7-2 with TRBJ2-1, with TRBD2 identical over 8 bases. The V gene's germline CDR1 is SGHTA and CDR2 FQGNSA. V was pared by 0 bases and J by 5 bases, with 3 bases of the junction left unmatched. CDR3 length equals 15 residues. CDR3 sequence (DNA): TGTGCCAGCAGCTTAGCTGCTAGCGGGCACAATGAGCAGTTCTTC. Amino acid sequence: CASSLAASGHNEQFF.

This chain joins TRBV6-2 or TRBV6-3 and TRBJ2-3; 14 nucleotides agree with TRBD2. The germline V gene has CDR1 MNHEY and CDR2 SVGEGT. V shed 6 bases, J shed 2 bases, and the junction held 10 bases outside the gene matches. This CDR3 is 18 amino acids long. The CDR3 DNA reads TGTGCCAGCAGCGAGACCGGGACTAGCGGGGGCATCACAGATACGCAGTATTTT. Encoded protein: CASSETGTSGGITDTQYF.

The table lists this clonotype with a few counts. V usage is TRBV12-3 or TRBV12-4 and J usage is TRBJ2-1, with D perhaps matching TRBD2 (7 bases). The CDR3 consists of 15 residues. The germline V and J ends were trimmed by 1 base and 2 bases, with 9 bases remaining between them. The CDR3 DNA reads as TGTGCCAGCAGTTTAGGAGGGGGGGCCTACAATGAGCAGTTCTTC. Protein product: CASSLGGGAYNEQFF.

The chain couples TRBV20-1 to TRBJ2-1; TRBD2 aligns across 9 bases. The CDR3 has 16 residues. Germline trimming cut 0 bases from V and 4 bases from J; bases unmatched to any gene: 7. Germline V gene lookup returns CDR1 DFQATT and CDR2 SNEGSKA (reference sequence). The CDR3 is CSARDLKRGEYNEQFF. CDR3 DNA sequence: TGCAGTGCTAGAGATCTGAAGCGGGGGGAATACAATGAGCAGTTCTTC.

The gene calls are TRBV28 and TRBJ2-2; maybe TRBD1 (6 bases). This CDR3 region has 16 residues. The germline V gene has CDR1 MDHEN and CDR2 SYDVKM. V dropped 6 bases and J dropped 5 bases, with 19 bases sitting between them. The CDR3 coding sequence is TGTGCCAGCAGACCCTTTGGACAGTATCTAACCGGGGAGCTGTTTTTT. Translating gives CASRPFGQYLTGELFF. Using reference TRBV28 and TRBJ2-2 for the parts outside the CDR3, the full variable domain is DVKVTQSSRYLVKRTGEKVFLECVQDMDHENMFWYRQDPGLGLRLIYFSYDVKMKEKGDIPEGYSVSREKKERFSLILESASTNQTSMYLCASRPFGQYLTGELFFGEGSRLTVL.

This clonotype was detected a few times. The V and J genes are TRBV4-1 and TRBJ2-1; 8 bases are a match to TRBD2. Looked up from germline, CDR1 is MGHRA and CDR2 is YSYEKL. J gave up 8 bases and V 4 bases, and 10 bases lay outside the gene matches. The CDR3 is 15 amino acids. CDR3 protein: CASSLAQREFDEQFF. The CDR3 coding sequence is TGCGCCAGCAGCCTGGCCCAGCGGGAGTTCGATGAGCAGTTCTTC.

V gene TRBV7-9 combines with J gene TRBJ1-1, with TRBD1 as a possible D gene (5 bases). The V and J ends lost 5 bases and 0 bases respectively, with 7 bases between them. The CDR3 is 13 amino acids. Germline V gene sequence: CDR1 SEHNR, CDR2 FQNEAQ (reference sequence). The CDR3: CASSTGMNTEAFF. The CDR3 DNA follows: TGTGCCAGCAGCACAGGTATGAACACTGAAGCTTTCTTT. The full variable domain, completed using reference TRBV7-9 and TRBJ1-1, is DTGVSQNPRHKITKRGQNVTFRCDPISEHNRLYWYRQTLGQGPEFLTYFQNEAQLEKSRLLSDRFSAERPKGSFSTLEIQRTEQGDSAMYLCASSTGMNTEAFFGQGTRLTVV.

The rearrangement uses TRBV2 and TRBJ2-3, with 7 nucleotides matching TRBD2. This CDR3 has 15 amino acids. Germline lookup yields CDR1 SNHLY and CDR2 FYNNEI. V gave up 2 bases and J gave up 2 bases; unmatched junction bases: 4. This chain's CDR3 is CASSERLAHTDTQYF. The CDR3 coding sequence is TGTGCCAGCAGTGAACGACTAGCCCACACAGATACGCAGTATTTT.

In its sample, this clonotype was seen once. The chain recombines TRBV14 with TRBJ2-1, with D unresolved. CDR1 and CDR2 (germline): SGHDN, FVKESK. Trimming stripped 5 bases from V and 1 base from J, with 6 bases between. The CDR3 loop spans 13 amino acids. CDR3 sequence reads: CASSKGSYNEQFF. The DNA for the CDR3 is TGTGCCAGCAGCAAGGGTTCCTACAATGAGCAGTTCTTC.

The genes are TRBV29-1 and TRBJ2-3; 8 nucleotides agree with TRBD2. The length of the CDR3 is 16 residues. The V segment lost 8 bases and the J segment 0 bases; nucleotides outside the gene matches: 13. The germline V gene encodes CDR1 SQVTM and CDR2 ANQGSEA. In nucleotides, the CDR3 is TGCAGCACCGGGGGCCTAGCGGGTTTTAGCACAGATACGCAGTATTTT. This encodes CSTGGLAGFSTDTQYF.

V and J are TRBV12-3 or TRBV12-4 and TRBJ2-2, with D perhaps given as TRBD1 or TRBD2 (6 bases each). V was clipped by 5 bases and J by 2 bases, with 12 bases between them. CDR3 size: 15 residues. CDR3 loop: CASSRGEHNTGELFF. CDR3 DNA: TGTGCCAGCAGTAGGGGGGAACACAACACCGGGGAGCTGTTTTTT.

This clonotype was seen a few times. CDR3 DNA sequence: TGTGCCAGCAGCCCGACAGGGATGAACACTGAAGCTTTCTTT. It yields the protein CASSPTGMNTEAFF. The V and J genes are TRBV7-6 and TRBJ1-1, with TRBD1 identical over 7 bases. Germline V lookup: CDR1 SGHVS, CDR2 FNYEAQ. The CDR3 spans 14 residues. V trimming: 5 bases; J trimming: 0 bases; junction bases outside the gene matches: 3.

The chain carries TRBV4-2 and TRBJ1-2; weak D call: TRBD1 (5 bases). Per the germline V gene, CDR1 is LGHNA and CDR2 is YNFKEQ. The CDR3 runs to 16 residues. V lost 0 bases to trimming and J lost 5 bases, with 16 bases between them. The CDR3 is CASSQDRGGLLYGYTF. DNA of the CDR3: TGTGCCAGCAGCCAAGATCGTGGGGGATTATTGTATGGCTACACCTTC.

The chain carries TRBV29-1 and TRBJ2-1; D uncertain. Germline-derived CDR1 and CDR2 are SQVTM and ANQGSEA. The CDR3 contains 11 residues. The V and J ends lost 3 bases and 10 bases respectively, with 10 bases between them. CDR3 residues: CSVDWAKEQFF. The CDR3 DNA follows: TGCAGCGTTGATTGGGCAAAGGAGCAGTTCTTC.

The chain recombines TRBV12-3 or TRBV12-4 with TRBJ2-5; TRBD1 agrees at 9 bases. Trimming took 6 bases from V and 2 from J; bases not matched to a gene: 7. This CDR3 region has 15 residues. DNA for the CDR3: TGTGCCAGCAGCCGGAGAGGACAGGGGCAAGAGACCCAGTACTTC. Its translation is CASSRRGQGQETQYF.

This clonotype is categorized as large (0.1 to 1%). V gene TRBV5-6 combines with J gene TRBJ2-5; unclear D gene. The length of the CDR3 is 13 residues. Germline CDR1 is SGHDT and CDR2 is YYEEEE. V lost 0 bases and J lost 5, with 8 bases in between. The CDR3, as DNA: TGTGCCAGCAGCTTGGTACTCTCGGAGACCCAGTACTTC. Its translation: CASSLVLSETQYF.

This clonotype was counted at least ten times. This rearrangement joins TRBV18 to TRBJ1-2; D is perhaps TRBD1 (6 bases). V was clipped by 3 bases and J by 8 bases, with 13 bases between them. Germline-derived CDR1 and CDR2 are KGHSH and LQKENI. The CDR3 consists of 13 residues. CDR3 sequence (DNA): TGTGCCAGCTCACCGGCAGGGGTAGACGGCTACACCTTC. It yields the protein CASSPAGVDGYTF.

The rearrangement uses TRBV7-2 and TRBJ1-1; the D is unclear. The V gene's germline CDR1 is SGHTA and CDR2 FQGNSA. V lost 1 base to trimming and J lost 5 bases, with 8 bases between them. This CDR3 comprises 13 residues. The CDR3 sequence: CASSLESGTEAFF. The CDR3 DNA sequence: TGTGCCAGCAGCTTAGAATCGGGGACTGAAGCTTTCTTT.